These 17 T cell receptor beta chains share one sample of origin, sequenced in a study of cytomegalovirus exposure and HLA in healthy donors. Profiling relied on immunoSEQ multiplex PCR, and the TCRdb table lists in-frame clones only, not all of them. The table shows almost 200,000 clones, with roughly 81% occurring only once. The material sequenced was PBMCs. These receptors all come from a woman aged 25-40 years in good health and CMV-seronegative.

This chain joins TRBV2 and TRBJ2-5; 10 bases are shared with TRBD2. The V and J ends lost 1 base and 1 base, in that order; junction bases with no gene match: 0. Per germline, CDR1 SNHLY and CDR2 FYNNEI. CDR3 size: 15 residues. Here the CDR3 reads CASSEGTSGQETQYF. CDR3 coding DNA: TGTGCCAGCAGTGAAGGGACTAGCGGCCAAGAGACCCAGTACTTC.

This clone was detected only once. CDR3 sequence reads: CASSKVREAGGPDEQFF. CDR3 sequence (DNA): TGTGCCAGCAGCAAAGTGAGGGAAGCGGGGGGCCCCGATGAGCAGTTCTTC. The genes are TRBV21-1 and TRBJ2-1; the table gives TRBD2 as D, unverified against the DNA. TRBV21-1 is a recognized pseudogene. CDR3 length equals 17 residues.

The chain uses TRBV2 and TRBJ1-4; D is unclear. Germline V gene lookup returns CDR1 SNHLY and CDR2 FYNNEI. V was cut by 3 bases and J by 5 bases, with 16 bases left in between. This CDR3 region has 16 residues. Here the CDR3 reads CASSEDSGSVNEKLFF. As DNA, the CDR3 is TGTGCCAGCAGTGAGGACTCCGGGTCGGTAAATGAAAAACTGTTTTTT. The full variable domain, in which reference TRBV2 and TRBJ1-4 provide the parts outside the CDR3, is EPEVTQTPSHQVTQMGQEVILRCVPISNHLYFYWYRQILGQKVEFLVSFYNNEISEKSEIFDDQFSVERPDGSNFTLKIRSTKLEDSAMYFCASSEDSGSVNEKLFFGSGTQLSVL.

The chain links TRBV6-5 to TRBJ2-1; TRBD2 aligns across 8 bases. V trimming: 4 bases; J trimming: 6 bases; junction bases outside the gene matches: 5. The CDR3 covers 14 residues. Germline CDR1 is MNHEY and CDR2 is SVGAGI. Here the CDR3 reads CASSFVRGGNEQFF. The CDR3 coding sequence is TGTGCCAGCAGTTTCGTTCGGGGGGGCAATGAGCAGTTCTTC.

J is TRBJ2-1 and V is TRBV19, with 8 bases identical to TRBD1. Germline loops: CDR1 LNHDA, CDR2 SQIVND (reference sequence). V was pared by 7 bases and J by 5 bases, with 19 bases of the junction left unmatched. CDR3 length: 18 residues. Here the CDR3 DNA reads TGTGCCAGTAATTCTCTCACGGACAGGGCGAGGGGGAACAATGAGCAGTTCTTC. The encoded protein is CASNSLTDRARGNNEQFF.

The chain recombines TRBV28 with TRBJ2-3, with D tentatively TRBD1 (5 bases). V gave up 8 bases and J gave up 6 bases, with 12 bases separating them. The CDR3 has 12 amino acids. Germline loops: CDR1 MDHEN, CDR2 SYDVKM. This CDR3 is CASGAVQDTQYF. The CDR3 nucleotides read TGTGCCAGCGGGGCGGTCCAGGATACGCAGTATTTT.

J is TRBJ2-7 and V is TRBV6-1; D is uncertain. This CDR3 is 13 amino acids long. Germline V gene lookup returns CDR1 MNHNS and CDR2 SASEGT. V was cut by 7 bases and J by 3 bases, with 13 bases left in between. CDR3 bases: TGTGCCAGCACAACACTCCGAGGCTACGAGCAGTACTTC. Protein: CASTTLRGYEQYF.

This chain connects TRBV19 to TRBJ1-5, with TRBD1 identical over 7 bases. Trimming at V came to 1 base and at J to 0 bases, leaving 3 bases not matched to a gene. Germline CDR1 reads LNHDA; CDR2 reads SQIVND (reference sequence). The CDR3 runs 16 residues. In nucleotides, the CDR3 is TGTGCCAGTAGTATAGGGACAGGTGATAGCAATCAGCCCCAGCATTTT. This translates into CASSIGTGDSNQPQHF.

This rearrangement joins TRBV13 to TRBJ2-7, with D perhaps TRBD2 (6 bases). The germline gives CDR1 PRHDT, CDR2 FYEKMQ (reference sequence). The CDR3 has 13 amino acids. With 1 base removed from V and 6 bases from J, the gap between germline ends came to 10 bases. CDR3 in DNA: TGTGCCAGCAGCTTAGCGGCGGGGCGCGAGCAGTACTTC. Its protein is CASSLAAGREQYF.

V is TRBV18 and J is TRBJ2-3; D is perhaps TRBD1 (6 bases). This CDR3 contains 15 residues. The V gene lost 4 bases and the J gene lost 2 bases, with 13 bases spanning the gap. Germline CDR1 KGHSH, CDR2 LQKENI. As DNA, the CDR3 is TGTGCCAGCTCACGGCGACAGGATCCCACAGATACGCAGTATTTT. This sequence encodes CASSRRQDPTDTQYF.

This clone was seen at least ten times. The chain links TRBV5-1 to TRBJ1-2; D is perhaps TRBD1 (5 bases). Germline CDR1 and CDR2: SGHRS and YFSETQ. The CDR3 totals 13 residues. Trimming pared 0 bases from V and 8 bases from J, leaving 11 bases between. The CDR3 DNA follows: TGCGCCAGCAGCTTGGGACAGTCGACGGGCTACACCTTC. Protein: CASSLGQSTGYTF.

This clone was picked up many times. The rearrangement links TRBV9 to TRBJ2-3; 11 bases fit TRBD2. Losses at the gene ends were 3 bases for V and 0 bases for J; bases not matched to a gene: 0. Germline-derived CDR1 and CDR2 are SGDLS and YYNGEE. This CDR3 contains 15 residues. CDR3 residues: CASSGLAGSTDTQYF. The CDR3 DNA reads as TGTGCCAGCAGCGGACTAGCGGGGAGCACAGATACGCAGTATTTT.

V and J are TRBV15 and TRBJ1-5; D is perhaps TRBD1 (6 bases). The V gene's germline CDR1 is LNHNV and CDR2 YYDKDF (reference sequence). The CDR3 consists of 17 residues. Trimming pared 0 bases from V and 1 base from J, leaving 13 bases between. CDR3 loop: CATSRDRGFGSNQPQHF. CDR3 DNA: TGTGCCACCAGCAGAGACAGGGGATTTGGGAGCAATCAGCCCCAGCATTTT.

V usage is TRBV7-8 and J usage is TRBJ1-6; the D gene is possibly TRBD1 (5 bases). This CDR3 region has 15 residues. The V end lost 1 base, the J end lost 4 bases, and 8 bases lay between the germline ends. CDR1 is SGHVS, CDR2 FQNEAQ, per germline. CDR3 residues: CASSLGGGYNSPLHF. The CDR3 DNA is TGTGCCAGCAGCTTAGGGGGGGGGTATAATTCACCCCTCCACTTT.

J is TRBJ2-2 and V is TRBV5-1, with D perhaps matching TRBD2 (6 bases). Trimming pared 4 bases from V and 1 base from J, leaving 11 bases between. The CDR3 consists of 15 residues. The V gene's germline CDR1 is SGHRS and CDR2 YFSETQ. In DNA, the CDR3 is TGCGCCAGCAGCCAAAGGGACTTGAACACCGGGGAGCTGTTTTTT. This encodes CASSQRDLNTGELFF.

The chain recombines TRBV2 with TRBJ1-2; possibly TRBD1 for D (5 bases). CDR1 is SNHLY and CDR2 is FYNNEI in the germline V gene. The CDR3 has 15 residues. Trimming pared 6 bases from V and 3 bases from J, leaving 17 bases between. CDR3 in DNA: TGTGCCAGCAGATCCCAGGGAGGCAGATACTATGGCTACACCTTC. Translating it yields CASRSQGGRYYGYTF.

V usage is TRBV27 and J usage is TRBJ1-6, with a weak D call TRBD1 (5 bases). V was pared by 6 bases and J by 6 bases, with 15 bases between. CDR1 is MNHEY, CDR2 SMNVEV, per germline (reference sequence). This CDR3 spans 15 amino acids. CDR3 nucleotides: TGTGCCAGCAGAGGGGTCGGGGAGGTTAATTCACCCCTCCACTTT. Translating it yields CASRGVGEVNSPLHF.